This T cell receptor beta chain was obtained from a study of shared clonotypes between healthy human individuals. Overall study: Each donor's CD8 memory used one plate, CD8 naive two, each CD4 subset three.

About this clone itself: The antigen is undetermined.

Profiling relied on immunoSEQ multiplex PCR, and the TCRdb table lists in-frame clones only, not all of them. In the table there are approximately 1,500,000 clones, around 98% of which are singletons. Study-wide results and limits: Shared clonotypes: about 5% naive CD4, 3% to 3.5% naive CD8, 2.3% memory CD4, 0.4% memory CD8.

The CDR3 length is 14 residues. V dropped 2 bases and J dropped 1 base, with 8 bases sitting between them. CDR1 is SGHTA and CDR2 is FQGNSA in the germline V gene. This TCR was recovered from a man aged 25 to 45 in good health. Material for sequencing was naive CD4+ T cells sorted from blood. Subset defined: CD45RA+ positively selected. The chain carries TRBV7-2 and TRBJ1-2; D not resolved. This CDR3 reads CASSLRQDNYGYTF. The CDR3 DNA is TGTGCCAGCAGCTTAAGACAAGATAACTATGGCTACACCTTC.